The T cell receptor beta chain under discussion was sequenced for a study of blood T cell repertoires in COVID-19. Study-level information: Donors in the United States, Italy and Spain gave samples during acute or convalescent COVID-19. T cells, B-cell-depleted T cells, or PBMCs provided the cDNA or gDNA that served as material.

In the authors' workflow: Reference gene primers were amplified, and this amplification served to estimate nucleated cell counts. Libraries were prepared by immunoSEQ multiplex PCR; TCRdb keeps only in-frame clonotypes and omits some of them. From that table come the V and J calls and clone size; the DNA was used to work out D and trimming. The sample lists some 77,000 clones, about four fifths seen once, with approximately 20% in the top ten. The CDR3 extends over 14 amino acids. V was trimmed by 6 bases and J by 5 bases, leaving 16 bases between them. Germline V CDR1 and CDR2: MDHEN, SYDVKM. The TCR sequence derives from a woman between 70 and 85 years old with acute or convalescent COVID-19. The chain is built from TRBV28 and TRBJ1-1; the D gene is possibly TRBD1 (5 bases). Sequencing input: peripheral blood. CDR3 nucleotides: TGTGCCAGCAGACCTCGGGGGGGTTGGACTGAAGCTTTCTTT. This translates into CASRPRGGWTEAFF.